The present T cell receptor beta chain was sequenced within a study of technical replicates of blood from four donors. Clones were read by immunoSEQ multiplex PCR, and TCRdb kept only the in-frame ones, dropping some. The sample contains about 100,000 clones, around 95% of which appear only once. From germline, CDR1 is SGHTA and CDR2 FQGNSA. This CDR3 has 19 amino acids. Trimming removed 5 bases from V and 0 bases from J; junction bases left unmatched: 15. This clonotype was obtained from a human donor in good health. J is TRBJ2-7 and V is TRBV7-2, with 11 bases fitting TRBD2. The specimen was T cells isolated from PBMCs. CDR3 in amino acids: CASSIQAGTSGYNSYEQYF. The DNA of the CDR3 is TGTGCCAGCAGCATACAGGCCGGGACTAGCGGTTATAACTCCTACGAGCAGTACTTC.